A single sample gave rise to the 32 T cell receptor beta chains below, sequenced in a study of OX40 agonist ivuxolimab in advanced cancers. Using immunoSEQ multiplex PCR, the repertoire was profiled, and TCRdb retains in-frame clones only, with some absent. The table has about 50,000 clones, around 90% seen once. The sample was CD4+ or CD8+ T cells sorted from blood, taken in a trial of the OX40 agonist ivuxolimab. The receptors were gathered from an adult with an advanced solid tumor such as melanoma, head and neck, liver or kidney cancer.

J is TRBJ2-5 and V is TRBV5-1, with a weak D call TRBD2 (6 bases). Looked up from germline, CDR1 is SGHRS and CDR2 is YFSETQ. There are 14 residues in the CDR3. V lost 4 bases and J lost 2, with 12 bases in between. The CDR3 DNA reads TGCGCCAGCAGCCCCCCGCGGGGACAAGAGACCCAGTACTTC. Residues: CASSPPRGQETQYF.

The V call is TRBV5-4, the J call TRBJ1-2; 9 bases match TRBD1. J was trimmed by 4 bases and V by 4 bases; bases with no gene match: 5. The CDR3 is 14 amino acids. Germline CDR1 SGHNT, CDR2 YYREEE (reference sequence). Here the CDR3 reads CASSARDRVYGYTF. The DNA for the CDR3 is TGTGCCAGCAGCGCCCGGGACAGGGTCTATGGCTACACCTTC.

The genes are TRBV11-2 and TRBJ1-3; D is unresolved. From germline, CDR1 is SGHAT and CDR2 FQNNGV. Trimming removed 1 base at V and 3 bases at J, with 7 bases between. The CDR3 has 14 residues. The CDR3 DNA reads TGTGCCAGCAGCTTAGGAGTCGGTGGAAACACCATATATTTT. Protein sequence: CASSLGVGGNTIYF.

This clone was counted between two and nine times. This chain links TRBV29-1 with TRBJ2-1; 10 bases are shared with TRBD2. With V trimmed by 3 bases and J by 4 bases, 15 bases remained unmatched. Germline CDR1 and CDR2: SQVTM and ANQGSEA. The CDR3 runs to 18 residues. The CDR3 loop is CSVEKTSGRDIWYNEQFF. CDR3 bases: TGCAGCGTTGAGAAGACTAGCGGGCGGGATATCTGGTACAATGAGCAGTTCTTC.

CDR3 amino acids: CASSLDLTVAGETQYF. The CDR3, as DNA: TGTGCCAGCAGCTTAGATCTGACGGTCGCAGGGGAGACCCAGTACTTC. This chain links TRBV11-2 with TRBJ2-5, with D maybe TRBD1 (5 bases). The V and J ends lost 0 bases and 5 bases respectively, with 16 bases between them. Per the germline V gene, CDR1 is SGHAT and CDR2 is FQNNGV. There are 16 residues in the CDR3.

The chain employs TRBV19 and TRBJ1-1; unclear D gene. Trimming took off 3 bases at V and 4 bases at J, with 12 bases between the two ends. The CDR3 is 14 residues long. The germline gives CDR1 LNHDA, CDR2 SQIVND (reference sequence). The CDR3: CASSISGGGTEAFF. The CDR3 nucleotides are TGTGCCAGTAGTATTAGCGGTGGTGGCACTGAAGCTTTCTTT.

V is TRBV14 and J is TRBJ2-7, with 7 bases that match TRBD1. Germline V gene lookup returns CDR1 SGHDN and CDR2 FVKESK. With 2 bases clipped from V and 3 bases from J, the junction kept 1 base outside the gene matches. The CDR3 runs 13 residues. For the CDR3, the DNA is TGTGCCAGCAGCCAACAGGGGGTCTACGAGCAGTACTTC. Translation: CASSQQGVYEQYF.

The chain combines TRBV10-2 with TRBJ1-2; 7 nucleotides match TRBD1. CDR1 is WSHSY and CDR2 is SAAADI in the germline V gene. The CDR3 covers 14 residues. The junction had 9 bases not matched to a gene; V was cut back by 6 bases and J by 5 bases. CDR3 region: CASRVETGAYGYTF. In nucleotides, the CDR3 is TGCGCCAGCAGGGTTGAAACAGGGGCGTATGGCTACACCTTC.

The V gene is TRBV6-5, the J gene TRBJ1-2; TRBD1 matches at 7 bases. CDR1 is MNHEY, CDR2 SVGAGI, per germline. Trimming removed 4 bases from V and 7 bases from J; junction bases left unmatched: 6. The CDR3 totals 13 residues. DNA of the CDR3: TGTGCCAGCAGTTCCAAATACAGGGGTGGCTACACCTTC. Protein: CASSSKYRGGYTF.

The rearrangement joins TRBV6-1 to TRBJ1-4, with D unresolved. Germline-derived CDR1 and CDR2 are MNHNS and SASEGT. V was pared by 8 bases and J by 3 bases, with 10 bases between. The length of the CDR3 is 13 residues. As DNA, the CDR3 is TGTGCCAGCGTTATGGATTCTAATGAAAAACTGTTTTTT. It encodes CASVMDSNEKLFF.

V usage is TRBV7-2 and J usage is TRBJ1-1, with 8 bases identical to TRBD1. The J segment lost 1 base and the V segment lost 5 bases, leaving 6 bases of the junction unmatched. The CDR3 sequence is 15 residues long. Germline assignment: CDR1 SGHTA and CDR2 FQGNSA. DNA of the CDR3: TGTGCCAGCAGCGCGGACAGGGTCCCGAACACTGAAGCTTTCTTT. Protein: CASSADRVPNTEAFF. Looking up the rest from reference TRBV7-2 and TRBJ1-1 gives the full variable domain: GAGVSQSPSNKVTEKGKDVELRCDPISGHTALYWYRQSLGQGLEFLIYFQGNSAPDKSGLPSDRFSAERTGGSVSTLTIQRTQQEDSAVYLCASSADRVPNTEAFFGQGTRLTVV.

This chain links TRBV7-2 with TRBJ1-2, with 10 nucleotides matching TRBD1. CDR3 length: 16 residues. Germline CDR1 reads SGHTA; CDR2 reads FQGNSA. Losses at the gene ends were 2 bases for V and 5 bases for J; bases not matched to a gene: 8. The CDR3 loop reads CASSLSPTGGRYGYTF. The CDR3 nucleotides read TGTGCCAGCAGCTTAAGCCCGACAGGGGGCAGATATGGCTACACCTTC.

The chain employs TRBV12-1 and TRBJ2-3; the table gives TRBD2 as D, unverified against the DNA. TRBV12-1 is listed as a pseudogene. The CDR3 is 14 residues long. The DNA for the CDR3 is TGTGCCAGAGGAAATAGCGGGAGCACAGATACGCAGTATTTT. This translates into CARGNSGSTDTQYF.

The chain uses TRBV7-6 and TRBJ2-2, with 9 bases that match TRBD2. The CDR3 sequence is 16 residues long. CDR1 is SGHVS, CDR2 FNYEAQ, per germline. J lost 0 bases, V lost 2 bases, and 1 base had no gene match. CDR3 amino acids: CASSLSSGTNTGELFF. In DNA form, the CDR3 reads TGTGCCAGCAGCTTATCTAGCGGGACGAACACCGGGGAGCTGTTTTTT.

The chain recombines TRBV10-3 with TRBJ1-1; 12 positions agree with TRBD1. The CDR3 length is 19 residues. The germline CDR1 and CDR2 sequences are ENHRY and SYGVKD. After removal of 4 bases from V and 5 bases from J, the junction contained 17 bases not matched to a gene. The CDR3 nucleotides are TGTGCCATCAGTGCGACCACAACCGGGACAGGGGGCAAGGGGACTGAAGCTTTCTTT. This gives the protein CAISATTTGTGGKGTEAFF.

Of note for this clone: One end of the junction does not line up with germline, which may come from a read error. This chain links TRBV6-5 with TRBJ2-7, with a tentative D call TRBD1 (5 bases). In germline, CDR1 is MNHEY, CDR2 SVGAGI. This CDR3 spans 12 amino acids. The CDR3 spells CAISEQGYEQYF. In nucleotides, the CDR3 is TGTGCCATCAGTGAGCAGGGCTACGAGCAGTACTTC.

The table lists this clone with a count of one. The rearrangement joins TRBV7-7 to TRBJ2-1, with TRBD2 matching over 12 bases. Germline CDR1 is SSHAT and CDR2 is FNYEAQ (reference sequence). V lost 1 base and J lost 8; bases outside the gene matches: 6. The CDR3 sequence is 16 residues long. The DNA for the CDR3 is TGTGCCAGCAGCTTAGGGCTAGCGGGAGGGTCCGATGAGCAGTTCTTC. Translation gives CASSLGLAGGSDEQFF. The variable domain in full, with the rest retrieved from reference TRBV7-7 and TRBJ2-1, is GAGVSQSPRYKVTKRGQDVTLRCDPISSHATLYWYQQALGQGPEFLTYFNYEAQPDKSGLPSDRFSAERPEGSISTLTIQRTEQRDSAMYRCASSLGLAGGSDEQFFGPGTRLTVL.

CDR3 loop: CASSYGSGQDNQPQHF. The CDR3 DNA sequence: TGTGCCAGCAGTTACGGGTCCGGACAGGACAATCAGCCCCAGCATTTT. The V and J genes are TRBV6-6 and TRBJ1-5, with TRBD1 identical over 7 bases. The germline CDR1 and CDR2 sequences are MNHNY and SVGAGI (reference sequence). This CDR3 contains 16 residues. The J segment lost 3 bases and the V segment lost 2 bases, leaving 7 bases of the junction unmatched.

V and J are TRBV29-1 and TRBJ2-4; TRBD1 matches 10 bases. Trimming removed 4 bases from V and 8 bases from J; junction bases left unmatched: 5. The CDR3 spans 13 residues. Germline loops: CDR1 SQVTM, CDR2 ANQGSEA. For the CDR3, the DNA is TGCAGCGTTGCGACAGGGGGCTTGGACATTCAGTACTTC. Its protein is CSVATGGLDIQYF.

In this sample, this clone turned up once. The chain couples TRBV21-1 to TRBJ2-7; the table's D call TRBD1 went unverified against the DNA. TRBV21-1 is given as a pseudogene. CDR3 length: 13 residues. The CDR3 loop reads CASSKSPDYEQYF. In DNA, the CDR3 is TGTGCCAGCAGCAAATCCCCAGACTACGAGCAGTACTTC.

The V and J genes are TRBV6-5 and TRBJ2-3, with 7 positions matching TRBD2. V shed 6 bases, J shed 8 bases, and the junction held 8 bases outside the gene matches. The CDR3 spans 13 residues. The germline gives CDR1 MNHEY, CDR2 SVGAGI. CDR3 coding DNA: TGTGCCAGCAGAGGGGACTACCGTGGTACGCAGTATTTT. This gives the protein CASRGDYRGTQYF.

This sequence joins TRBV18 and TRBJ1-6; D ambiguous. CDR1 and CDR2 (germline): KGHSH, LQKENI. V gave up 3 bases and J gave up 10 bases, with 10 bases separating them. This CDR3 comprises 13 residues. CDR3 sequence: CASSPPVGSPLHF. CDR3 nucleotide sequence: TGTGCCAGCTCACCCCCCGTAGGGTCACCCCTCCACTTT. Variable domain in full (rest from reference TRBV18 and TRBJ1-6): NAGVMQNPRHLVRRRGQEARLRCSPMKGHSHVYWYRQLPEEGLKFMVYLQKENIIDESGMPKERFSAEFPKEGPSILRIQQVVRGDSAAYFCASSPPVGSPLHFGNGTRLTVT.

This sequence joins TRBV25-1 and TRBJ2-2; TRBD2 matches at 9 bases. The CDR3 runs 17 residues. CDR1 is MGHDK and CDR2 is SYGVNS in the germline V gene. With 9 bases clipped from V and 5 bases from J, the junction kept 16 bases outside the gene matches. The CDR3 here is CARGVFLAGRWTGELFF. The CDR3 DNA sequence: TGTGCCAGAGGCGTTTTCCTAGCGGGAAGATGGACCGGGGAGCTGTTTTTT.

The chain joins TRBV5-1 to TRBJ2-7; 9 positions agree with TRBD2. Trimming removed 0 bases from V and 2 bases from J; junction bases left unmatched: 9. The CDR3 loop spans 17 amino acids. Germline V gene sequence: CDR1 SGHRS, CDR2 YFSETQ. The CDR3 protein is CASSLDQRGAPTYEQYF. The CDR3 coding sequence is TGCGCCAGCAGCTTGGACCAGCGGGGGGCGCCAACCTACGAGCAGTACTTC.

The DNA of the CDR3 is TGCAGCGTTAATCTACTTACACAGGGGGCCTACGAGCAGTACTTC. Protein sequence: CSVNLLTQGAYEQYF. The rearrangement links TRBV29-1 to TRBJ2-7, with TRBD1 matching over 8 bases. Losses at the gene ends were 5 bases for V and 2 bases for J; bases not matched to a gene: 11. The V gene's germline CDR1 is SQVTM and CDR2 ANQGSEA. The CDR3 contains 15 residues.

This clone is a singleton in its sample. In the same sample, other DNA sequences code for this CDR3. V usage is TRBV27 and J usage is TRBJ1-1, with 9 nucleotides matching TRBD1. The junction had 9 bases not matched to a gene; V was cut back by 5 bases and J by 2 bases. There are 16 residues in the CDR3. The germline V gene encodes CDR1 MNHEY and CDR2 SMNVEV (reference sequence). The CDR3 loop is CASSTNRGRENTEAFF. For the CDR3, the DNA is TGTGCCAGCAGTACAAACAGGGGGCGAGAAAACACTGAAGCTTTCTTT.

The chain recombines TRBV2 with TRBJ2-3; 8 bases line up with TRBD2. The V gene's germline CDR1 is SNHLY and CDR2 FYNNEI. The CDR3 loop spans 16 amino acids. The ends lost 8 bases at V and 0 bases at J; junction bases unmatched: 10. CDR3 residues: CASRVGSGSSTDTQYF. DNA for the CDR3: TGTGCCAGCCGGGTCGGGAGCGGGAGTAGCACAGATACGCAGTATTTT.

The chain couples TRBV15 to TRBJ2-3; tentatively, D is TRBD2 (6 bases). CDR3 length: 15 amino acids. V lost 0 bases and J lost 7, with 14 bases in between. Germline CDR1 is LNHNV and CDR2 is YYDKDF (reference sequence). The CDR3 region has the DNA TGTGCCACCAGCAGAGAGCTAGAGGGGAGGCATACGCAGTATTTT. Encoded protein: CATSRELEGRHTQYF.

This clone has more than one count but fewer than ten. The chain recombines TRBV5-7 with TRBJ1-2, with 9 bases aligning to TRBD1. TRBV5-7 is given ORF status, its function remaining uncertain. V shed 5 bases and J 3 bases; nucleotides not matched to a gene: 14. The CDR3 sequence is 17 residues long. The CDR3 here is CASRAKLDRGAHYGYTF. CDR3 nucleotides: TGTGCCAGCAGGGCAAAGCTGGACAGGGGCGCCCACTATGGCTACACCTTC.

Regarding this clone: An end of the junction differs from the germline gene, which may be a read error. This sequence joins TRBV19 and TRBJ2-1, with no clear D. The CDR3 sequence is 13 residues long. Per germline, CDR1 LNHDA and CDR2 SQIVND (reference sequence). The CDR3 bases are TGTGCCAGTAGTATAGAAGGCTACGATGAGCAGTTCTTC. This translates into CASSIEGYDEQFF.

J is TRBJ2-3 and V is TRBV7-6; TRBD2 aligns across 10 bases. V lost 1 base, J lost 3 bases, and 7 bases stayed unmatched. Germline CDR1 reads SGHVS; CDR2 reads FNYEAQ. There are 17 residues in the CDR3. The CDR3 bases are TGTGCCAGCAGCTTAGTCCCTCAAGCGGGAGGGACAGATACGCAGTATTTT. Protein product: CASSLVPQAGGTDTQYF.

J is TRBJ2-7 and V is TRBV9, with 7 bases lining up with TRBD2. Trimming removed 4 bases from V and 12 bases from J; junction bases left unmatched: 16. This CDR3 region has 14 residues. The germline CDR1 and CDR2 sequences are SGDLS and YYNGEE. The CDR3 coding sequence is TGTGCCAGCAGCCTTACGGGGGGAGACGATGTGCCGTACTTC. Translated, it gives CASSLTGGDDVPYF.